The text below deals with one TCR beta chain. TCRdb's copy holds only in-frame clones and misses some; the assay was immunoSEQ multiplex PCR. The table includes about 84,000 clones, 90% detected once. Metastatic or locally advanced urothelial carcinoma was present in the patients. The record originates from a study of PD-L1 blockade in urothelial cancer. Overall study: Dosed intravenously at 1,200 mg every 3 weeks, atezolizumab was initiated by patients at some point between 2013 and 2014.

Trimming took 5 bases from V and 7 from J; bases not matched to a gene: 19. The germline gives CDR1 SEHNR, CDR2 FQNEAQ (reference sequence). The CDR3 consists of 18 residues. The genes are TRBV7-9 and TRBJ2-5; 10 bases align to TRBD2. The starting material was PBMCs, obtained around atezolizumab (anti-PD-L1) treatment. This sequence was found in a man aged 60 to 75 with urothelial cancer. The CDR3 coding sequence is TGTGCCAGCAGCCCCAAGGTCCGGCTAGCGGGAGTTGGGGGGACCCAGTACTTC. Its translation is CASSPKVRLAGVGGTQYF.